This record concerns one T cell receptor beta chain sequence. The record originates from a study of technical replicates of blood from several donors. Using immunoSEQ multiplex PCR, the repertoire was profiled, and TCRdb retains in-frame clones only, with some absent. The table records roughly 61,000 clones, approximately 97% of them present only once. The CDR3 is 19 amino acids. In germline, CDR1 is MNHEY, CDR2 SMNVEV (reference sequence). Trimming took 0 bases from V and 0 from J, leaving 17 bases between them. The chain joins TRBV27 to TRBJ1-4; D is ambiguous. This TCR derives from a human donor in good health. What was sequenced was T cells isolated from PBMCs. The chain's CDR3 is CASSLSIYPTGTTNEKLFF. The DNA for the CDR3 is TGTGCCAGCAGTTTATCGATATACCCCACCGGGACAACTAATGAAAAACTGTTTTTT. Using reference TRBV27 and TRBJ1-4 for the parts outside the CDR3, the full variable domain is EAQVTQNPRYLITVTGKKLTVTCSQNMNHEYMSWYRQDPGLGLRQIYYSMNVEVTDKGDVPEGYKVSRKEKRNFPLILESPSPNQTSLYFCASSLSIYPTGTTNEKLFFGSGTQLSVL.